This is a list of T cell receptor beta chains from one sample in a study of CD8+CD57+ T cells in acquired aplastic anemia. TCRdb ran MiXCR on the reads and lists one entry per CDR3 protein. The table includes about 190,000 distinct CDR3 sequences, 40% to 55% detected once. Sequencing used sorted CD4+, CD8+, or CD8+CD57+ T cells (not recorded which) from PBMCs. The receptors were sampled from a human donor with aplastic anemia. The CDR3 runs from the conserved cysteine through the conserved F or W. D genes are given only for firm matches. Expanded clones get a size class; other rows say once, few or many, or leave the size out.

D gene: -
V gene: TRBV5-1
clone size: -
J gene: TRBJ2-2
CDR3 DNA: TGCGCCAGCAGCTTTAGGATGGCAGGGAAGAACACCGGGGAGCTGTTTTTT
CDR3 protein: CASSFRMAGKNTGELFF

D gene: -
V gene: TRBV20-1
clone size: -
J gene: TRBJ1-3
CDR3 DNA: TGCAGTGCTAGCTCCCTACAGGGAGGTGGAAACACCATATATTTT
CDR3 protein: CSASSLQGGGNTIYF

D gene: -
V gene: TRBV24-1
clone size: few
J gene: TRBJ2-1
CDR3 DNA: TGTGCCACCAGTGATTTGCAGGGGGGCTCCTACAATGAGCAGTTCTTC
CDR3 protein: CATSDLQGGSYNEQFF

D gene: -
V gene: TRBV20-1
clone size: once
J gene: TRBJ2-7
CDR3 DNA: TGCAGTGCCGGGACACCCGCCTCCTACGAGCAGTACTTC
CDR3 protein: CSAGTPASYEQYF

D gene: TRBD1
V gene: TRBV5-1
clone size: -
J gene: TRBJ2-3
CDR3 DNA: TGCGCCAGCAGCAAGGGTACCGGGACAGGGATCACAGATACGCAGTATTTT
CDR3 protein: CASSKGTGTGITDTQYF

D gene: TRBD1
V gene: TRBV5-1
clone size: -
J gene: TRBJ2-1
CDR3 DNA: TGCGCCAGCGGTCGACAGGGAAACTACAATGAGCAGTTCTTC
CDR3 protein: CASGRQGNYNEQFF

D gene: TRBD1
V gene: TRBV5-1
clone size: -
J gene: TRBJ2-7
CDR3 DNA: TGCGCCAGCAGCACATCGACAGGGGGCTCCTACGAGCAGTACTTC
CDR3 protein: CASSTSTGGSYEQYF

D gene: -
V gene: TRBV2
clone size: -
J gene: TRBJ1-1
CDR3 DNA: TGTGCCAGCAGAGAGGACAGTAACACTGAAGCTTTCTTT
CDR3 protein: CASREDSNTEAFF

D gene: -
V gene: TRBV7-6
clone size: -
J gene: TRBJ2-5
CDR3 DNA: TGTGCCAGCAGCCAAGACAGGAATTCGGAGACCCAGTACTTC
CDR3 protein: CASSQDRNSETQYF

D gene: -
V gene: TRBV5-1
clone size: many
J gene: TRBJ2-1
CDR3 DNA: TGCGCCAGCAGGTTTGAACTTCAGAGCTCCTACAATGAGCAGTTCTTC
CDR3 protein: CASRFELQSSYNEQFF

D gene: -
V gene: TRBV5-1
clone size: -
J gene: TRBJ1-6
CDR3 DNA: TGCGCCAGCAGCTTGTGGGCGGTAGAGAGCTCCTATAATTCACCCCTCCACTTT
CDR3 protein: CASSLWAVESSYNSPLHF

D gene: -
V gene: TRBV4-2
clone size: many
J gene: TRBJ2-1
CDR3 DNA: TGTGCCAGCAGCGGAGTCCGCAGCTCCTACAATGAGCAGTTCTTC
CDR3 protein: CASSGVRSSYNEQFF

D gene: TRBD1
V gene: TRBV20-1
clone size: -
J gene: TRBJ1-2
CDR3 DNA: TGCAGTGCTAACAGGGGAGACTATGGCTACACCTTC
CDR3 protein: CSANRGDYGYTF

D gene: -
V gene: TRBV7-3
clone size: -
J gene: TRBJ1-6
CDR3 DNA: TGTGCCAGCAGCTTAGCCGGGGGGAATTCACCCCTCCACTTT
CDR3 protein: CASSLAGGNSPLHF

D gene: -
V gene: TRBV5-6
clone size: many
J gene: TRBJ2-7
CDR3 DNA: TGTGCCAGCAGCGAGGTTTTCGCGATCTACGAGCAGTACTTC
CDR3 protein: CASSEVFAIYEQYF

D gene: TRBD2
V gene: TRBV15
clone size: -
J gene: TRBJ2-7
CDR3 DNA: TGTGACACCAGCAGTTATATGACTAGCGCCTACGAGCAGTACTTC
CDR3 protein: CDTSSYMTSAYEQYF

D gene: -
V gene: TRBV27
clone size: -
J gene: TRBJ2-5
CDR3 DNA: TGTGCCAGCAGTTACAGGGGACTTGACGAGACCCAGTACTTC
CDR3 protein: CASSYRGLDETQYF

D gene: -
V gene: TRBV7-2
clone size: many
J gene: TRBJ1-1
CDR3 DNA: TGTGCCAGCACCCCGTGGGGGGGGTTCACTTTCTTT
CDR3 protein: CASTPWGGFTFF

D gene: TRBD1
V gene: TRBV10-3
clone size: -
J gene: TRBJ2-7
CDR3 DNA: TGTGCCGTCAGCGAGGGACAGGGGGGCGAGCAGTACTTT
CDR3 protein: CAVSEGQGGEQYF

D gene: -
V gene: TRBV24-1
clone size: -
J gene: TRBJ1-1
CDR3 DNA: TGTGCCGCCAGTGCGGGGGGCCGGGCTGAAGCTTTCTTT
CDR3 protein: CAASAGGRAEAFF

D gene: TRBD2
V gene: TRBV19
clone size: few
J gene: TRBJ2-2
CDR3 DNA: TGTGCCAGTAGGGGACTAGCGGGACAGAACACCGGGGAGCTGTTTTTT
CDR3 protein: CASRGLAGQNTGELFF

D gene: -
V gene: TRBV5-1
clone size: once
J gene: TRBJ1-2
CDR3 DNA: TGCGCCAGCAGCCAAGCGGACGAGGGCGGGGGCTACACCTTC
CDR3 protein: CASSQADEGGGYTF

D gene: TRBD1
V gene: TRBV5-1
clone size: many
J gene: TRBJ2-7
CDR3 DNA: TGCGCCAGCAGCTTGGGGGCAGGGGGCGGATACGAGCAGTACTTC
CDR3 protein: CASSLGAGGGYEQYF

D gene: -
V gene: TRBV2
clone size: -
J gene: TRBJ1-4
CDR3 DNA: TGTGCCAGCAGTGAAGGCGGACTTAGAAATGAAAAACTGTTTTTT
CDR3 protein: CASSEGGLRNEKLFF

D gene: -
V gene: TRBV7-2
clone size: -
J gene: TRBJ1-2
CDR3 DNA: TGTGCCAGCGGCCTAATCTTCAACTATGGCTACACCTTC
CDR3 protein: CASGLIFNYGYTF

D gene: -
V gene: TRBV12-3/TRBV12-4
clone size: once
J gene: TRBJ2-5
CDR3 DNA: TGTGCCAGCAGTTTAGTGAGTGGGCAGGGGATGAAGACCCAGTACTTC
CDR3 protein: CASSLVSGQGMKTQYF

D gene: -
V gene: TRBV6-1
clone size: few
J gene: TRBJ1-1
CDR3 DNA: TGTGCCAGCCGTAGACTATTAATATACACTGAAGCTTTCTTT
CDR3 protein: CASRRLLIYTEAFF

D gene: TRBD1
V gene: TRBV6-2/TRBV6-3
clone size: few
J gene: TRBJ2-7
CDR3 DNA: TGTGCCAGCAGTTACGGCCGGGACAGTCTCTCCTACGAGCAGTACTTC
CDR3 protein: CASSYGRDSLSYEQYF

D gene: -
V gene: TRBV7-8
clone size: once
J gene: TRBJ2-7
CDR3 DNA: TGTGCCAGCAGCTCCTGGGCCGGCGAGCAGTACTTC
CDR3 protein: CASSSWAGEQYF

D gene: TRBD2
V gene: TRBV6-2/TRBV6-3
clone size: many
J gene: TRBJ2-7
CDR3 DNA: TGTGCCAGCAGTAGGACTAGCGGGACCTCCTACGAGCAGTACTTC
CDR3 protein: CASSRTSGTSYEQYF

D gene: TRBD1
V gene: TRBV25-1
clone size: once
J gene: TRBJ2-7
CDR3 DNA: TGTGCCAGCAGTTTCTCGGGACAGGGTTACGAGCAGTACTTC
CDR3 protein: CASSFSGQGYEQYF

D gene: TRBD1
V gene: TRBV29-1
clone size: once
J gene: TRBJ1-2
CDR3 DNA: TGCAGCGTTGAAGATCTGGGACAGGGGTACTATGGCTACACCTTC
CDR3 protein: CSVEDLGQGYYGYTF

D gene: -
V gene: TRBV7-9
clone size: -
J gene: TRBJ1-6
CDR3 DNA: TGTGCCAGCAGCTTAGGGGGGTCTTGGAATTCACCCCTCCACTTT
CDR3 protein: CASSLGGSWNSPLHF

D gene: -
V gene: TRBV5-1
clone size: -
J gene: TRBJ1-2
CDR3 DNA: TGCGCCAGCAGTGATTCGGTGGCGGGCCGGGTGTCTAACTATGGCTACACCTTC
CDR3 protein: CASSDSVAGRVSNYGYTF

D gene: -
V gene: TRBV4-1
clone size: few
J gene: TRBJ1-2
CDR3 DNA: TGCGCCAGCAGCCAAACTCCTCGGGCACAGAAAATCTATGGCTACACCTTC
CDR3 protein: CASSQTPRAQKIYGYTF

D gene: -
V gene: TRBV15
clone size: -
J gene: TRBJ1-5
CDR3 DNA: TGTGCCACCAGCAGAGATCTAAGGGAAAATCAGCCCCAGCATTTT
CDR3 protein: CATSRDLRENQPQHF

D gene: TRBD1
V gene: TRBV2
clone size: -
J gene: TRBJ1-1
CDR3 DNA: TGTGCCAGCAGTGAACTGGGGACAGGGGTCACTGAAGCTTTCTTT
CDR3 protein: CASSELGTGVTEAFF

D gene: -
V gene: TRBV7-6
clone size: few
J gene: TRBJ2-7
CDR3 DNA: TGTGCCAGCAGCCACCGGGACTCCTACGAGCAGTACTTC
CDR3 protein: CASSHRDSYEQYF